This TCR beta chain was sequenced for a study of blood T cell repertoires in COVID-19. Overall study context: The United States, Italy and Spain provided the acute and convalescent COVID-19 samples. PBMCs, B-cell-depleted T cells, or T cells provided the cDNA or gDNA that made up the material.

Per the study methods: From reference gene primer amplification, estimates of nucleated cell counts were derived. Repertoires were generated with immunoSEQ multiplex PCR, while TCRdb's copy carries only in-frame clones and drops some. That table is the source of V, J and clone size, and D and trimming were worked out from the DNA. The table records around 200,000 clones, about 85% of them present only once. Germline assignment: CDR1 MNHEY and CDR2 SMNVEV (reference sequence). This CDR3 region has 16 residues. Between the trimmed V and J ends, which lost 0 bases and 5 bases, there was a span of 17 bases.

The material sequenced was peripheral blood. The chain is built from TRBV27 and TRBJ2-7, with D perhaps TRBD2 (6 bases). The clonotype was recovered from a woman aged 80 or over with active or convalescent COVID-19. The CDR3 DNA reads TGTGCCAGCAGTTTATCGGCCCCCGGCGGGGTTCACGAGCAGTACTTC. This codes for CASSLSAPGGVHEQYF.